Included here is one T cell receptor beta chain sequence, with context. The sample is drawn from a study of blood T cell repertoires in COVID-19. About the study: From the United States, Italy and Spain came samples of acute and convalescent COVID-19.

Living in 24 US areas, the participants were between about 18 and 90 years of age. All recovered Cohort 3 donors got two negative PCRs, got clearance, or saw symptom resolution. V dropped 5 bases and J dropped 1; count of bases not matched to a gene: 6. Looked up from germline, CDR1 is MNHEY and CDR2 is SVGAGI. The CDR3 totals 15 residues. Study processing details: Amplification of reference gene primers provided the estimated nucleated cell counts. Profiled with immunoSEQ multiplex PCR; TCRdb holds only in-frame clones, not every one. Clonal size and the V and J genes are those of that table, whereas D and trimming came from the DNA. The table lists about 280,000 clones, around nine tenths of them singletons.

The V gene is TRBV6-5, the J gene TRBJ1-2; 8 bases are shared with TRBD1. The sequenced material came from PBMCs or T cells enriched from blood (not recorded which). The sequence was obtained from a middle-aged woman who had recovered from COVID-19. The CDR3 region has the DNA TGTGCCAGCAGTCCGACGACAGGGGATAACTATGGCTACACCTTC. It encodes CASSPTTGDNYGYTF.